This TCR beta chain was retrieved from a study of blood T cell repertoires in COVID-19. CDR3 length equals 12 residues. Germline loops: CDR1 MNHNY, CDR2 SVGAGI (reference sequence). V lost 6 bases and J 7 bases, leaving 12 bases between the germline ends. The repertoire was sequenced with immunoSEQ multiplex PCR; TCRdb's copy has only in-frame clones and lacks some. This table has some 220,000 clones, roughly four fifths appearing once. The sample taken for sequencing was peripheral blood. The chain couples TRBV6-6 to TRBJ1-1; weak D call: TRBD1 (6 bases). This clonotype originated in a woman between 65 and 79 years old with COVID-19, enrolled during active disease. The CDR3 region is CASSLQGNEAFF. For the CDR3, the DNA is TGTGCCAGCAGCCTACAGGGTAATGAAGCTTTCTTT.